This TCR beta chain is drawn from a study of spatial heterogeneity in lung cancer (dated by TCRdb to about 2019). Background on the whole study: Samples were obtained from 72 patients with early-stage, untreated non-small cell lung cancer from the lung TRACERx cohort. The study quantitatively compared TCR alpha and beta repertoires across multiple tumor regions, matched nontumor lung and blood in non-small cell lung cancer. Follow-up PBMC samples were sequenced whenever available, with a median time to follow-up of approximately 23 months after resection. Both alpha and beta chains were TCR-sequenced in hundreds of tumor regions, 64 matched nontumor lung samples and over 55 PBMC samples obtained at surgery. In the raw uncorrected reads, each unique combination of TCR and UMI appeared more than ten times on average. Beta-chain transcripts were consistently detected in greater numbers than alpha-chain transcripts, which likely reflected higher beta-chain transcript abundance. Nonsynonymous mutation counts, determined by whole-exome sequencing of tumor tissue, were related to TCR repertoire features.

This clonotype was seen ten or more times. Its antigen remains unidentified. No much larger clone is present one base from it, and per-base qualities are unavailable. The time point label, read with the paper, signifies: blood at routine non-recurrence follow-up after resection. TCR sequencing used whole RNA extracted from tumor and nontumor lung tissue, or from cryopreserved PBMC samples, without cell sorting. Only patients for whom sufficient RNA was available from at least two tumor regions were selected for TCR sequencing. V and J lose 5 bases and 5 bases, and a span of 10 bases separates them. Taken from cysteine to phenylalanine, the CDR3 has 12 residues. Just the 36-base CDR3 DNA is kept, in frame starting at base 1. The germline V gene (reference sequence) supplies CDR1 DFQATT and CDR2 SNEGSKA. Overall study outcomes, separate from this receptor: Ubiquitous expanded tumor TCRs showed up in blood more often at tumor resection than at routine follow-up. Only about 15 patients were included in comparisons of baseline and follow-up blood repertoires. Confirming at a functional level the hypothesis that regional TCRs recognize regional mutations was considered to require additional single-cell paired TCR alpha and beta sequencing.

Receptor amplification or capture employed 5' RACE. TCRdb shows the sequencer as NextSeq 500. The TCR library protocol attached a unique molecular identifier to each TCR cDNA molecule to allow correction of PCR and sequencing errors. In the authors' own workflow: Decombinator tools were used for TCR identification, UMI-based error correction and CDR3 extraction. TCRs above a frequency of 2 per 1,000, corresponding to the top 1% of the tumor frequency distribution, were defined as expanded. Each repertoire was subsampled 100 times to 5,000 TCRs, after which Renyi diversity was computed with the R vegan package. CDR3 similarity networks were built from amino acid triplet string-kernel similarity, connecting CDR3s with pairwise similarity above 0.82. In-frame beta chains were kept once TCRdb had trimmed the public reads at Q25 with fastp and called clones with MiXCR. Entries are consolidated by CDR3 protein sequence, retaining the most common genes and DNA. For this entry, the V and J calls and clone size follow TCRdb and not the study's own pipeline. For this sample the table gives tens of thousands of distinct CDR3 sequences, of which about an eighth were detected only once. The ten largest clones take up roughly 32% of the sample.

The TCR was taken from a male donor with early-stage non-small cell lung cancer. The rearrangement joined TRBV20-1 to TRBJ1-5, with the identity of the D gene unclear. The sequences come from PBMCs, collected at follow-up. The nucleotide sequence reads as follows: TGCAGTGCTCCTACGTCCGATCAGCCCCAGCATTTT. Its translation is CSAPTSDQPQHF.